This T cell receptor (beta chain) comes out of a study of cytomegalovirus exposure and HLA in healthy donors. This clone was seen more than once but under ten times. What it binds is unknown. Trimming took 8 bases from V and 3 from J, leaving 13 bases between them. In germline, CDR1 is SGHAT, CDR2 FQNNGV. The CDR3 totals 13 residues. Study-wide results and limits: The records held CMV serostatus as the only immune exposure information. A list of 164 TCR beta chains associated with cytomegalovirus was given.

The PCR made use of 60 Vbeta and 13 Jbeta primers. TCRdb's table, derived via immunoSEQ multiplex PCR, lists solely in-frame clones and lacks some. The top ten clones hold 30% to 35% of a sample with about 55,000 clones, about 67% of them seen once. Sequencing used PBMCs. This sequence joins TRBV11-2 and TRBJ1-1, with unresolved D. This clonotype originated in a man aged 35 to 55 in good health and CMV-seropositive. The CDR3 nucleotides read TGTGCCAGCGCAAGGGAGGTTGACACTGAAGCTTTCTTT. Translated, it gives CASAREVDTEAFF.